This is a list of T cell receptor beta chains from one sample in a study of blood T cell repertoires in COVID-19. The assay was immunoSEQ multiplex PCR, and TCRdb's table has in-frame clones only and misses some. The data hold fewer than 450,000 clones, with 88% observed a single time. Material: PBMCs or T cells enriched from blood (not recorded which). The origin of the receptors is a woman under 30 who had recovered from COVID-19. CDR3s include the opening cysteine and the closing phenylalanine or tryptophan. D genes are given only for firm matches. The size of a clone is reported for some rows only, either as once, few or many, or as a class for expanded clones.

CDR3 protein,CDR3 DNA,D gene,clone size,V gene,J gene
CASSFLTRGHLREQFF,TGTGCCAGCAGTTTTCTGACGCGGGGGCACCTTCGGGAGCAGTTCTTC,NA,NA,TRBV6-5,TRBJ2-1
CASRTSTGAQGEGYTF,TGTGCCAGCAGGACGTCAACAGGGGCGCAGGGAGAAGGCTACACCTTC,TRBD1,NA,TRBV7-8,TRBJ1-2
CASSQVLTGGSAEAFF,TGTGCCAGCAGCCAAGTTTTGACAGGGGGCTCGGCTGAAGCTTTCTTT,TRBD1,NA,TRBV3-1/TRBV3-2,TRBJ1-1
CASSYGGGYGYTF,TGTGCCAGTAGTTATGGGGGAGGCTATGGCTACACCTTC,NA,once,TRBV19,TRBJ1-2
CASSLLDTNYGYTF,TGTGCCAGCAGCTTGTTAGACACCAACTATGGCTACACCTTC,NA,NA,TRBV5-4,TRBJ1-2
CASSIATARGQYF,TGTGCCAGTAGTATAGCAACGGCAAGGGGCCAGTACTTC,NA,once,TRBV19,TRBJ2-5
CASSAGSGWGNTIYF,TGTGCCAGCAGCGCGGGCAGCGGCTGGGGAAACACCATATATTTT,NA,NA,TRBV11-3,TRBJ1-3
CASSFTSAYEQYF,TGTGCCAGCAGCTTCACTAGCGCCTACGAGCAGTACTTC,TRBD2,NA,TRBV7-9,TRBJ2-7
CASGGSEQYF,TGTGCCAGCGGAGGGTCCGAGCAGTACTTC,NA,once,TRBV12-3/TRBV12-4,TRBJ2-7
CASTGALSGELFF,TGTGCCAGCACAGGGGCGTTATCCGGGGAGCTGTTTTTT,NA,NA,TRBV6-5,TRBJ2-2
CASSQGQGVRGTDTQYF,TGCGCCAGCAGCCAAGGGCAGGGGGTCCGCGGCACAGATACGCAGTATTTT,TRBD1,NA,TRBV4-1,TRBJ2-3
CASSFHRGTDTQYF,TGTGCCAGCAGCTTTCACAGGGGAACAGATACGCAGTATTTT,TRBD1,NA,TRBV7-3,TRBJ2-3
CASRFISGNTIYF,TGTGCCAGCAGGTTTATCTCTGGAAACACCATATATTTT,NA,few,TRBV28,TRBJ1-3
CASSTWDRGGEQYF,TGTGCCAGCAGCACCTGGGACAGGGGAGGCGAGCAGTACTTC,NA,NA,TRBV21-1,TRBJ2-7
CASSPLQGVGGYTF,TGTGCCAGCAGCCCATTACAGGGAGTGGGGGGCTACACCTTC,NA,NA,TRBV3-1/TRBV3-2,TRBJ1-2
CASSRGYNTEAFF,TGTGCCAGCTCACGAGGGTATAACACTGAAGCTTTCTTT,NA,NA,TRBV18,TRBJ1-1
CASSVGTGPNEKLFF,TGTGCCAGCAGCGTTGGGACAGGGCCTAATGAAAAACTGTTTTTT,TRBD1,NA,TRBV9,TRBJ1-4
CASSQGVGQGGNTIYF,TGTGCCAGCAGCCAAGGGGTGGGACAGGGTGGAAACACCATATATTTT,TRBD1,NA,TRBV4-2,TRBJ1-3
CARNQGSSGNTIYF,TGTGCCCGCAATCAGGGATCCTCTGGAAACACCATATATTTT,NA,NA,TRBV30,TRBJ1-3
CASSPLAGTSYEQYF,TGTGCCAGCAGCCCTCTAGCGGGGACCTCCTACGAGCAGTACTTC,TRBD2,NA,TRBV5-6,TRBJ2-7
CASSLRASGEQYF,TGTGCCAGCAGCTTAAGGGCCTCGGGAGAGCAGTACTTC,NA,NA,TRBV7-3,TRBJ2-7
CAWSKGGGGHIQYF,TGTGCCTGGAGTAAAGGGGGAGGGGGACACATTCAGTACTTC,NA,NA,TRBV30,TRBJ2-4
CASSIGTSGGSTDTQYF,TGTGCCAGTAGTATCGGGACTAGCGGGGGTTCCACAGATACGCAGTATTTT,TRBD2,NA,TRBV19,TRBJ2-3
CASSLASISSGNTIYF,TGTGCCAGCAGCTTAGCATCCATTAGCTCTGGAAACACCATATATTTT,NA,once,TRBV7-9,TRBJ1-3
CASSLSRGGNSGANVLTF,TGTGCCAGCAGCTTATCCCGGGGGGGAAACTCTGGGGCCAACGTCCTGACTTTC,TRBD2,NA,TRBV7-6,TRBJ2-6
CSGSHRGGGYTF,TGCAGCGGTTCCCACAGGGGCGGGGGCTACACCTTC,TRBD1,NA,TRBV29-1,TRBJ1-2
CASEPPSGTGLRGEQYF,TGTGCCAGCGAACCCCCGTCAGGGACAGGTTTACGTGGCGAGCAGTACTTC,TRBD1,NA,TRBV5-6,TRBJ2-7
CASSQWGPVETQYF,TGTGCCAGCAGTCAGTGGGGGCCGGTAGAGACCCAGTACTTC,NA,NA,TRBV11-2,TRBJ2-5
CASSLGTGAGYGYTF,TGTGCCAGCAGCTTAGGGACAGGAGCCGGCTATGGCTACACCTTC,TRBD1,once,TRBV7-2,TRBJ1-2
CASSGGSGNTIYF,TGTGCCAGCTCCGGGGGCTCTGGAAACACCATATATTTT,NA,once,TRBV9,TRBJ1-3
CASSLSGTGFNTIYF,TGTGCCAGCAGCTTGTCCGGGACAGGGTTCAACACCATATATTTT,TRBD1,NA,TRBV5-5,TRBJ1-3
CAWGVTSGVYEQYF,TGTGCCTGGGGGGTAACTAGCGGGGTTTACGAGCAGTACTTC,TRBD2,NA,TRBV30,TRBJ2-7
CASSERWWEFEGYGYTF,TGTGCCAGCAGCGAGAGATGGTGGGAGTTTGAGGGCTATGGCTACACCTTC,NA,NA,TRBV7-8,TRBJ1-2
CAIKSSGSVNSPLHF,TGTGCCATCAAGAGCTCGGGGTCGGTCAATTCACCCCTCCACTTT,NA,NA,TRBV10-3,TRBJ1-6
CASSYAAMGEKLFF,TGTGCCAGCAGTTACGCGGCAATGGGTGAAAAACTGTTTTTT,NA,NA,TRBV6-2/TRBV6-3,TRBJ1-4